Below, one TCR beta chain is given with its context. The target antigen is unknown. Germline CDR1 and CDR2: LNHNV and YYDKDF (reference sequence). V lost 1 base to trimming and J lost 1 base; unmatched junction nucleotides: 1. The CDR3 loop spans 15 amino acids. Running of the v3.0 immunoSEQ assay took place at survey level. Sequencing was performed with immunoSEQ multiplex PCR; in TCRdb, only in-frame clones are kept and a portion is missing. The sample has roughly 25,000 clones, around 80% seen once; the top ten hold about 2.3%. The data derive from a study of long-term antiretroviral therapy in people with HIV. Overall study: The oldest specimens predate the 2015 immediate-ART recommendation by about a decade. General study results and limits: Even long-term ART left TRB diversity below transplant donor controls, despite gains.

The sequence was collected from a man between 50 and 59 years old with HIV. This sample comprised unsorted PBMCs, obtained 3 years after starting antiretroviral therapy. The chain joins TRBV15 to TRBJ1-1, with TRBD1 matching 9 bases. CDR3 residues: CATSRGTGENTEAFF. The DNA for the CDR3 is TGTGCCACCAGCAGAGGGACAGGGGAGAACACTGAAGCTTTCTTT.